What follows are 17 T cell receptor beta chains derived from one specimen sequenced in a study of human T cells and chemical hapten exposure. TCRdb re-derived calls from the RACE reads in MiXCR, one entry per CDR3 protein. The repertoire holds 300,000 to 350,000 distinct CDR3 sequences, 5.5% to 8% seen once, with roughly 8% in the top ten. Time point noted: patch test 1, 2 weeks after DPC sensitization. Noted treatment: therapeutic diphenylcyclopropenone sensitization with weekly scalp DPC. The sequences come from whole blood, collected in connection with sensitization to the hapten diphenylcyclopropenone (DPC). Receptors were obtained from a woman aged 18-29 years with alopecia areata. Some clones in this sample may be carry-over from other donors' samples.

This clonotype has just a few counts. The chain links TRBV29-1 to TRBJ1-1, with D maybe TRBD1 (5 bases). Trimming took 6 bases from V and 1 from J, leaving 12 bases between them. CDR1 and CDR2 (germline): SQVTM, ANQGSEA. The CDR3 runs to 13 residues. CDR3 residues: CSVGDHKNTEAFF. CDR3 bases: TGCAGCGTGGGGGACCATAAGAACACTGAAGCTTTCTTT. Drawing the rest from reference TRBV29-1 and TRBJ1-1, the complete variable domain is SAVISQKPSRDICQRGTSLTIQCQVDSQVTMMFWYRQQPGQSLTLIATANQGSEATYESGFVIDKFPISRPNLTFSTLTVSNMSPEDSSIYLCSVGDHKNTEAFFGQGTRLTVV.

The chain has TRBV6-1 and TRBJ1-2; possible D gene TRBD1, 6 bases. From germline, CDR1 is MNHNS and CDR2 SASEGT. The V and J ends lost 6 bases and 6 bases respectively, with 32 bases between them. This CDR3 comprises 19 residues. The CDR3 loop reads CASSDRLFIQDSGANGYTF. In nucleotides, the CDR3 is TGTGCCAGCAGCGACAGATTATTCATACAGGACAGCGGCGCTAATGGCTACACCTTC.

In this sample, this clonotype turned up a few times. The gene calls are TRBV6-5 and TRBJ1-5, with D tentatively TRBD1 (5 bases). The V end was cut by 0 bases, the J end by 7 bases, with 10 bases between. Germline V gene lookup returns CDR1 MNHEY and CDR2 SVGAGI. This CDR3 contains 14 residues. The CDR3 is CASSYSKQAQPQHF. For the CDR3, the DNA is TGTGCCAGCAGTTACTCGAAACAGGCCCAGCCCCAGCATTTT.

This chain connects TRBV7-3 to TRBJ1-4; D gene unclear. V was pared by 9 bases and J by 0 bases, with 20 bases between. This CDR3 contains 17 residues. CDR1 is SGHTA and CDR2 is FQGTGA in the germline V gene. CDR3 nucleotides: TGTGCCAGGAATGCTCTACAAACAGATCCAACTAATGAAAAACTGTTTTTT. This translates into CARNALQTDPTNEKLFF.

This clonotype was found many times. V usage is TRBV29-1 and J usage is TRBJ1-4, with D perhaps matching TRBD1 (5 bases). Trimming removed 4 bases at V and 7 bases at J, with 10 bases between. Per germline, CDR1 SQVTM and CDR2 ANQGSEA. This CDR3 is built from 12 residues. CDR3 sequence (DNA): TGCAGCGTTGCCCAGGGTAGTGAAAAACTGTTTTTT. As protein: CSVAQGSEKLFF.

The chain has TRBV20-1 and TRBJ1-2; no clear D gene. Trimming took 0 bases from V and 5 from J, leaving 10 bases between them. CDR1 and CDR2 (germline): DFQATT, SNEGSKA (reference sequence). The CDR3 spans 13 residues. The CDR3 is CSARDVQTYGYTF. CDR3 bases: TGCAGTGCTAGAGATGTACAGACATATGGCTACACCTTC.

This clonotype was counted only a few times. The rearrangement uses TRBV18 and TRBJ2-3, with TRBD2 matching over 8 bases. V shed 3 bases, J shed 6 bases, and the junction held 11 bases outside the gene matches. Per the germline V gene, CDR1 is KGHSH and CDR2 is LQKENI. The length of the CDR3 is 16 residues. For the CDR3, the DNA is TGTGCCAGCTCACCCCCATTCGGGGGGGGCCTGGATACGCAGTATTTT. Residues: CASSPPFGGGLDTQYF. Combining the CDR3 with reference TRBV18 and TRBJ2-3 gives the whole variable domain NAGVMQNPRHLVRRRGQEARLRCSPMKGHSHVYWYRQLPEEGLKFMVYLQKENIIDESGMPKERFSAEFPKEGPSILRIQQVVRGDSAAYFCASSPPFGGGLDTQYFGPGTRLTVL.

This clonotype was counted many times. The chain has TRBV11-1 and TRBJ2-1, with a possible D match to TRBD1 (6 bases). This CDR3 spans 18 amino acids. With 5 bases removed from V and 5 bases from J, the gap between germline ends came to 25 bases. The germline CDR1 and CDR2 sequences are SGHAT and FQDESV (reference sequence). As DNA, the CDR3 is TGTGCCAGCAGCCGCGCGGACAGTGTTATAGTGGGCGACAATGAGCAGTTCTTC. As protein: CASSRADSVIVGDNEQFF.

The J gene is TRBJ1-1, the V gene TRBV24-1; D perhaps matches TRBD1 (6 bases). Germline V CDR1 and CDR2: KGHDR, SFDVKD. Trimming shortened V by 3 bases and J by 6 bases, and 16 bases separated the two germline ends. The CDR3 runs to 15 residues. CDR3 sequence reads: CATSDRPGVRAEAFF. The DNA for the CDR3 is TGTGCCACCAGTGATCGGCCAGGGGTTAGGGCTGAAGCTTTCTTT.

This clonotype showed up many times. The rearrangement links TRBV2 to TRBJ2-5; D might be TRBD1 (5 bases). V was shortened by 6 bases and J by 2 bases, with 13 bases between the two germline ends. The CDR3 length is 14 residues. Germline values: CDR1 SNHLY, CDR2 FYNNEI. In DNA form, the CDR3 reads TGTGCCAGCAGCCCTAACTACAGGCAAGAGACCCAGTACTTC. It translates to CASSPNYRQETQYF.

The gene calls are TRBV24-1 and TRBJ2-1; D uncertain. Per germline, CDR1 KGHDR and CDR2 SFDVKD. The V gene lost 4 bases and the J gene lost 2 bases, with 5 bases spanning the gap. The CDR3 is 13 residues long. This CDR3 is CATSDSAYNEQFF. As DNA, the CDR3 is TGTGCCACCAGTGACTCAGCCTACAATGAGCAGTTCTTC.

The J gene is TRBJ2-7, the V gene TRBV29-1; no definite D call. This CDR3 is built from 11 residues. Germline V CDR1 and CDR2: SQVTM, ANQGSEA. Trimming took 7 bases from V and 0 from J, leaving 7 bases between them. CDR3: CSGSSSYEQYF. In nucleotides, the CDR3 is TGCAGCGGTTCGTCCTCCTACGAGCAGTACTTC.

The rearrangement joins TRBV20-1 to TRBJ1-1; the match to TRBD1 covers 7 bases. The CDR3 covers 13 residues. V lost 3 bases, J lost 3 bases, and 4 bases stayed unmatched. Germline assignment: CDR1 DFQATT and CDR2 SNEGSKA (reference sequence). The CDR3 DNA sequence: TGCAGTGCTAGGACAGGGCCGGACACTGAAGCTTTCTTT. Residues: CSARTGPDTEAFF.

CDR3 residues: CASSLAGGTGYTF. The DNA of the CDR3 is TGCGCCAGCAGCTTGGCAGGGGGCACTGGCTACACCTTC. The chain joins TRBV5-1 to TRBJ1-2; 8 bases are a match to TRBD1. The CDR3 is made up of 13 amino acids. With V trimmed by 0 bases and J by 7 bases, 2 bases remained unmatched. CDR1 is SGHRS and CDR2 is YFSETQ in the germline V gene.

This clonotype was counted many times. CDR3 protein: CSALGGFSGTTNTDTQYF. The CDR3 nucleotides read TGCAGTGCGCTGGGCGGTTTTTCCGGGACTACAAACACAGATACGCAGTATTTT. The gene calls are TRBV20-1 and TRBJ2-3, with TRBD2 matching 7 bases. Germline CDR1 DFQATT, CDR2 SNEGSKA (reference sequence). This CDR3 is 18 amino acids long. The V gene end was trimmed by 6 bases and the J gene end by 2 bases; junction bases not matched to a gene: 20.

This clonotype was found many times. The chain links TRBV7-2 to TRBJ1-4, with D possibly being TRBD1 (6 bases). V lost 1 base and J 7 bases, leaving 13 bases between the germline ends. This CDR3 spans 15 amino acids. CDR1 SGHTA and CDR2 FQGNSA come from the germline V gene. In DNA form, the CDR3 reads TGTGCCAGCAGCTTAGTTACAGGGCCAGGTGAAAAACTGTTTTTT. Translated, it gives CASSLVTGPGEKLFF.

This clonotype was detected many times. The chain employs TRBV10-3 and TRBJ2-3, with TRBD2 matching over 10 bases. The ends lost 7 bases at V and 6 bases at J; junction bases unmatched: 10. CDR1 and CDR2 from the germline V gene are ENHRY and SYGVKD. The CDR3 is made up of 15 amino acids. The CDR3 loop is CAITPSGGEWDTQYF. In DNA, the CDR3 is TGTGCCATCACCCCTAGCGGGGGTGAGTGGGATACGCAGTATTTT.